This TCR beta chain was documented in a study of cytomegalovirus exposure and HLA in healthy donors. The PCR employed 60 Vbeta primers together with 13 Jbeta primers. Sequenced by immunoSEQ multiplex PCR; TCRdb stores in-frame clones only, minus some. The sample holds over 130,000 clones, 60% to 70% seen once. Study-wide points: The Asian-associated ancestry cluster reportedly had fewer N-insertions than the roughly 720-donor mean in a later analysis.

On this clone: No antigen is known for it.

The CDR3 loop spans 14 amino acids. Germline V lookup: CDR1 SEHNR, CDR2 FQNEAQ (reference sequence). V shed 6 bases and J 7 bases; nucleotides not matched to a gene: 5. Sequenced input: PBMCs. This sequence was found in a woman aged 60-70 years in good health and CMV-seropositive. The V and J genes are TRBV7-9 and TRBJ2-7; 14 positions match TRBD2. The DNA for the CDR3 is TGTGCCAGCAGACCGGGACTAGCGGGAGCGGAGCAGTACTTC. This encodes CASRPGLAGAEQYF.